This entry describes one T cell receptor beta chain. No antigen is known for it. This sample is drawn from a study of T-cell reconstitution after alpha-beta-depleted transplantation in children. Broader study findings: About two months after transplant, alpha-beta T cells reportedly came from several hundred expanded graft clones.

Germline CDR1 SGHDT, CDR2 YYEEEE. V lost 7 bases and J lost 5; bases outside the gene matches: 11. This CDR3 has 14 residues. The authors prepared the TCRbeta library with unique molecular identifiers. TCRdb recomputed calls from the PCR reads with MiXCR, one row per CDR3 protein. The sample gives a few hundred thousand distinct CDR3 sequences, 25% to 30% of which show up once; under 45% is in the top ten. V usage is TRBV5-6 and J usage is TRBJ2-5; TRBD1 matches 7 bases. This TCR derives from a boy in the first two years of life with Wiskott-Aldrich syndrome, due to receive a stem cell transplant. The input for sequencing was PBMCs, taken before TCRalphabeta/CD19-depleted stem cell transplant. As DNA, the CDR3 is TGTGCCAGCCTATCGACAGGGATTGTGGAGACCCAGTACTTC. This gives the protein CASLSTGIVETQYF. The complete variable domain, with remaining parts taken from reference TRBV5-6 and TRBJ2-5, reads DAGVTQSPTHLIKTRGQQVTLRCSPKSGHDTVSWYQQALGQGPQFIFQYYEEEERQRGNFPDRFSGHQFPNYSSELNVNALLLGDSALYLCASLSTGIVETQYFGPGTRLLVL.